This T cell receptor (beta chain) was found in a study of CD8 T cell repertoires and HIV-1 epitope variants. Turning to the study itself: Controls were a CMV, EBV and flu peptide pool, Ebola AY9 negative control, and no-peptide well. T cells were cultured for 9 to 11 days with cytokines added on days 3 and 7.

For this clone: As yet, its antigen is unknown.

The repertoire was sequenced with immunoSEQ multiplex PCR; TCRdb's copy has only in-frame clones and lacks some. The data hold under 100,000 clones, with around 75% observed a single time. Germline CDR1 is MNHNS and CDR2 is SASEGT. The CDR3 totals 14 residues. V gave up 7 bases and J gave up 0 bases, with 13 bases separating them. Study-level findings and limits: Some ten antigen-specific TCR beta clonotypes were found; more than five seemed cross-reactive to variants.

The specimen was uncultured baseline CD8+ T cells from peripheral blood mononuclear cells (PBMCs). The TCR originated in a male donor with HIV. The V and J genes are TRBV6-1 and TRBJ2-7; D possibly uses TRBD1 or TRBD2 (6 bases each). CDR3 in DNA: TGTGCCAGCACAACAGGGAGGAGCTCCTACGAGCAGTACTTC. This encodes CASTTGRSSYEQYF.